This T cell receptor beta chain was captured in a study of shared clonotypes between healthy human individuals. V lost 4 bases and J 0 bases, leaving 18 bases between the germline ends. Germline CDR1 is SGHRS and CDR2 is YFSETQ. The CDR3 is 17 residues long. Method: immunoSEQ multiplex PCR; TCRdb's copy keeps in-frame clones and lacks some. The sample has more than 2,000,000 clones; roughly 93% are singletons. Sequencing input: naive CD4+ T cells from PBMCs. Subset meaning: CD45RA+ positively selected. The rearrangement joins TRBV5-1 to TRBJ2-3; D gene unclear. This clonotype was sampled from a man between 18 and 35 years old in good health. Some clones in this sample may be carry-over from other donors' samples. CDR3 DNA sequence: TGCGCCAGCAGCCCAACCCCCGCGGCCCGTAGCACAGATACGCAGTATTTT. Its protein product is CASSPTPAARSTDTQYF.